A single TCR beta chain is shown here with its context. The antigen is undetermined. From the 5' RACE reads, TCRdb lists one entry per CDR3 protein and no DNA. The repertoire table contains approximately 420,000 distinct CDR3 sequences. Per the germline V gene, CDR1 is SGHRS and CDR2 is YFSETQ. This CDR3 spans 16 amino acids. This record comes from a study of T cells expressing NK-cell markers. Study-wide points: Leadership of the CD3+CD56-NKG2C+ fraction also belonged to these clonotypes in several donors.

The V gene is TRBV5-1, the J gene TRBJ1-1; TCRdb's D call of TRBD1 is untestable without DNA. The sequencing sample was made of blood T cells: a sorted CD56 or NKG2C T cell subset, CD4+ or CD8+ T cells, or bulk PBMC T cells (not recorded which). This TCR came from a woman in her forties or fifties in good health. Here the CDR3 reads CASSPHVGRMNTEAFF.